Sequencing of this TCR beta chain was carried out in a study of T cells after yellow fever vaccination. This clonotype was counted only a few times. The antigen remains undetermined. General observations from the study: Researchers report a weaker secondary response that nonetheless peaked faster, day 5 versus 15.

UMIs and a universal primer site were added when TCR cDNA was made by 5'RACE template switching. One entry per CDR3 protein, called by TCRdb with MiXCR from the 5' RACE reads. The table has fewer than 400,000 distinct CDR3 sequences, roughly 10% seen once; the top ten hold roughly 3%. The receptor was isolated from a man between 18 and 35 years old who received the YFV17D yellow fever vaccine. Source: CD4+ T cells sorted from PBMCs, taken 45 days after the yellow fever booster vaccination.

CDR3 protein: CASSRRTIANTGELFF. For the CDR3, the DNA is TGTGCCAGCAGCCGACGGACTATAGCGAACACCGGGGAGCTGTTTTTT. The chain is built from TRBV4-2 and TRBJ2-2, with D maybe TRBD2 (6 bases). The CDR3 is made up of 16 amino acids. The germline V gene encodes CDR1 LGHNA and CDR2 YNFKEQ. V was pared by 4 bases and J by 0 bases, with 12 bases between.